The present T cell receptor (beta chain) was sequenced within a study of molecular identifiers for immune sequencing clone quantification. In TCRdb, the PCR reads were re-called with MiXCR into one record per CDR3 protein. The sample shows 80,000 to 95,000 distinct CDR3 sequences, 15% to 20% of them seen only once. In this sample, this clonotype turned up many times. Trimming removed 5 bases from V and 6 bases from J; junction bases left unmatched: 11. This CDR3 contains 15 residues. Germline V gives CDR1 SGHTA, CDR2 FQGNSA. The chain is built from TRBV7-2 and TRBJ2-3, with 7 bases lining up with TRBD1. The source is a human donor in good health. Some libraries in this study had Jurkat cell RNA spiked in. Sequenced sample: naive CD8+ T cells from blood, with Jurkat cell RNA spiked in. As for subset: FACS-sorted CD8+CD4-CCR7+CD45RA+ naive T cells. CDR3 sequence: CASSLHRGFFDTQYF. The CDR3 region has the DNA TGTGCCAGCAGCCTCCACAGGGGATTTTTCGATACGCAGTATTTT.